The 5 T cell receptor beta chains listed next were all sequenced from one sample in a study of blood T cell repertoires in COVID-19. Assay used: immunoSEQ multiplex PCR; TCRdb lists only in-frame clones, some missing. The sample has about 180,000 clones; 65% to 90% are singletons. Input material: peripheral blood. The receptors stem from a man aged 45-60 years with active or convalescent COVID-19.

This clone was picked up a small number of times. The J gene is TRBJ2-7, the V gene TRBV28; 9 nucleotides match TRBD2. The germline CDR1 and CDR2 sequences are MDHEN and SYDVKM. The CDR3 consists of 15 residues. J lost 6 bases, V lost 2 bases, and 8 bases had no gene match. As DNA, the CDR3 is TGTGCCAGCAGTTTAGGGGCGGGAGGGTTGGCCGAGCAGTACTTC. It is translated as CASSLGAGGLAEQYF.

A remark on this clone: Other DNA sequences in the sample encode the same CDR3. This chain links TRBV5-1 with TRBJ1-4, with D perhaps TRBD1 (5 bases). CDR3 length: 14 amino acids. Germline V gene sequence: CDR1 SGHRS, CDR2 YFSETQ. Trimming removed 2 bases from V and 2 bases from J, with 7 bases in between. This chain's CDR3 is CASSLQATNEKLFF. CDR3 DNA: TGCGCCAGCAGCTTACAGGCGACTAATGAAAAACTGTTTTTT.

The chain has TRBV30 and TRBJ2-3; TRBD2 matches at 10 bases. The CDR3 has 14 residues. The ends lost 3 bases at V and 7 bases at J; junction bases unmatched: 7. The germline V gene encodes CDR1 GTSNPN and CDR2 SVGIG (reference sequence). The CDR3 spells CAWRLAGGRYTQYF. CDR3 sequence (DNA): TGTGCCTGGAGGTTAGCGGGAGGTCGCTATACGCAGTATTTT.

This chain links TRBV19 with TRBJ1-2, with 7 nucleotides matching TRBD1. Germline V gives CDR1 LNHDA, CDR2 SQIVND (reference sequence). J gave up 0 bases and V 5 bases, and 6 bases lay outside the gene matches. This CDR3 comprises 15 residues. CDR3 in amino acids: CASSGGGTANYGYTF. In DNA form, the CDR3 reads TGTGCCAGTAGTGGCGGCGGGACAGCTAACTATGGCTACACCTTC.

This clone was seen only once. The DNA for the CDR3 is TGCGCCAGCAGCACCATGACAGGGGCCTACGAGCAGTACTTC. Protein: CASSTMTGAYEQYF. The V call is TRBV5-1, the J call TRBJ2-7; 8 bases are a match to TRBD1. The CDR3 is 14 amino acids. The J segment lost 2 bases and the V segment lost 4 bases, leaving 5 bases of the junction unmatched. From germline, CDR1 is SGHRS and CDR2 YFSETQ.